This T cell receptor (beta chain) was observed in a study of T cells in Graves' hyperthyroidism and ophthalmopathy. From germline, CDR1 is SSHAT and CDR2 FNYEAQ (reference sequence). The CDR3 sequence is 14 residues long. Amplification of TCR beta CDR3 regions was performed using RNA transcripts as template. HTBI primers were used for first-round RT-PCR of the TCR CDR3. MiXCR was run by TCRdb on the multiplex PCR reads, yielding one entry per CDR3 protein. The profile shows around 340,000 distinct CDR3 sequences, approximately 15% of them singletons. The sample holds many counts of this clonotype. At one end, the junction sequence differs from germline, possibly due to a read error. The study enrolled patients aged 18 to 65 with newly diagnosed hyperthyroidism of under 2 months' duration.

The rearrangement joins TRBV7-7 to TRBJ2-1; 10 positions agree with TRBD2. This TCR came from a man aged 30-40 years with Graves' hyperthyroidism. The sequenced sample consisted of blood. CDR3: CASSLMGLANEQFF. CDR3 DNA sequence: TGTGCTAGCAGCTTAATGGGACTAGCGAATGAGCAGTTCTTC. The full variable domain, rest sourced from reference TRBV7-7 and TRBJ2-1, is GAGVSQSPRYKVTKRGQDVTLRCDPISSHATLYWYQQALGQGPEFLTYFNYEAQPDKSGLPSDRFSAERPEGSISTLTIQRTEQRDSAMYRCASSLMGLANEQFFGPGTRLTVL.